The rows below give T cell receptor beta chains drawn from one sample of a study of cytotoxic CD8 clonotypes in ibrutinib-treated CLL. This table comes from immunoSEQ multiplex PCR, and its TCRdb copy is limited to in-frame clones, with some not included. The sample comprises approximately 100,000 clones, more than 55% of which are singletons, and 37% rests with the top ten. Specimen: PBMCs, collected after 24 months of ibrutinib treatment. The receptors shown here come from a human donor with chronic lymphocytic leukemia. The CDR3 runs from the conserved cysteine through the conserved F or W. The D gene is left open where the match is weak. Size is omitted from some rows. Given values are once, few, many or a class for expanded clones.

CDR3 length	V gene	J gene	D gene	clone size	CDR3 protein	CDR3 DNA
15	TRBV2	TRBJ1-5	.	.	CASSPNRVPNQPQHF	TGTGCCAGCAGTCCCAACAGAGTGCCCAATCAGCCCCAGCATTTT
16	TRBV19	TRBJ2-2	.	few	CASRTQGGLMAGELFF	TGTGCCAGTAGAACACAGGGAGGACTTATGGCCGGGGAGCTGTTTTTT
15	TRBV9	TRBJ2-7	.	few	CASSVASDRTYEQYF	TGTGCCAGCAGCGTAGCCAGCGACAGAACCTACGAGCAGTACTTC
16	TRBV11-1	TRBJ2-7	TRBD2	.	CASSPSGGGESYEQYF	TGTGCCAGCAGCCCCAGCGGGGGGGGCGAGTCCTACGAGCAGTACTTC
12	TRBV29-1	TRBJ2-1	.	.	CSVVAGANEQFF	TGCAGCGTTGTGGCAGGCGCCAATGAGCAGTTCTTC
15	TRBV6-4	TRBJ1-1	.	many	CASSESPDHNTEAFF	TGTGCCAGCAGTGAAAGTCCGGATCACAACACTGAAGCTTTCTTT
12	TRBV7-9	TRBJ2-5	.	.	CASSLVGETQYF	TGTGCCAGCAGCTTAGTCGGTGAGACCCAGTACTTC
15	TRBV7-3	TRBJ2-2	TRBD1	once	CASSSTGGRSGELFF	TGTGCCAGCAGCTCCACAGGGGGTCGGTCCGGGGAGCTGTTTTTT
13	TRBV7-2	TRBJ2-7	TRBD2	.	CASSTSGTYEQYF	TGTGCCAGCAGCACTAGCGGGACCTACGAGCAGTACTTC
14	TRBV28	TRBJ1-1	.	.	CASNPQGGGTEAFF	TGTGCCAGCAACCCTCAGGGCGGCGGCACTGAAGCTTTCTTT
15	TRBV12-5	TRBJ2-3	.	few	CASGPRELSTDTQYF	TGTGCTAGTGGTCCAAGAGAGCTCAGCACAGATACGCAGTATTTT
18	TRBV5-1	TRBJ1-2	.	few	CASSLGDATAPTNYGYTF	TGCGCCAGCAGCTTGGGGGATGCGACAGCCCCAACTAACTATGGCTACACCTTC
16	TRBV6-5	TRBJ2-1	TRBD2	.	CASSYGSSGLYNEQFF	TGTGCCAGCAGTTACGGGTCTAGCGGACTATACAATGAGCAGTTCTTC
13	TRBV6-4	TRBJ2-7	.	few	CASRLQKSYEQYF	TGTGCCAGCAGATTACAGAAGAGCTACGAGCAGTACTTC
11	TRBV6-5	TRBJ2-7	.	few	CASSYNKEQYF	TGTGCCAGCAGTTACAACAAAGAACAGTACTTC
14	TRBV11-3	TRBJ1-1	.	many	CASSLESGVTEAFF	TGTGCCAGCAGCTTAGAGAGCGGCGTCACTGAAGCTTTCTTT
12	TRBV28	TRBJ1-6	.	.	CASSLLQVPLHF	TGTGCCAGCAGTTTACTCCAAGTCCCTCTCCACTTT
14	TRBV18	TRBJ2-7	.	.	CASSPGTGSYEQYF	TGTGCCAGCTCACCGGGGACCGGTTCCTACGAGCAGTACTTC
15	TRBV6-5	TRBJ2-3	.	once	CASRPVGGAADTQYF	TGTGCCAGCCGTCCAGTGGGGGGGGCCGCAGATACGCAGTATTTT
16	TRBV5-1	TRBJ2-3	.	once	CASNREGASSTDTQYF	TGCGCCAGCAACCGGGAGGGGGCGTCTAGCACAGATACGCAGTATTTT
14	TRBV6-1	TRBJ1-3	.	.	CASFGHPSGNTIYF	TGTGCCAGTTTTGGGCACCCCTCTGGAAACACCATATATTTT
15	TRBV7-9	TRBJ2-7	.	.	CASSLIGQLAYEQYF	TGTGCCAGCAGCTTAATTGGGCAGCTAGCCTACGAGCAGTACTTC
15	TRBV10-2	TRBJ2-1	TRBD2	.	CASSEQLAVYNEQFF	TGCGCCAGCAGTGAGCAGCTAGCGGTTTACAATGAGCAGTTCTTC
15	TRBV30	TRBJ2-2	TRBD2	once	CAWNFGLGDTGELFF	TGTGCCTGGAATTTTGGACTAGGGGACACCGGGGAGCTGTTTTTT
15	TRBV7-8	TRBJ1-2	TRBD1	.	CASVSGTGINYGYTF	TGTGCCAGCGTCTCCGGGACAGGGATAAACTATGGCTACACCTTC
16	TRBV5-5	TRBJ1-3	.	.	CASSLLVAGSGNTIYF	TGTGCCAGCAGCTTACTCGTAGCGGGATCTGGAAACACCATATATTTT
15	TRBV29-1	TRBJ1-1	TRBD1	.	CSVVRAGQGDTEAFF	TGCAGCGTTGTACGTGCGGGACAGGGAGACACTGAAGCTTTCTTT
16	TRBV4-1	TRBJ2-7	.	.	CASSHLHGAPLYEQYF	TGCGCCAGCAGCCATTTGCACGGGGCCCCCCTCTACGAGCAGTACTTC
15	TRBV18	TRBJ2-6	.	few	CASSPPGPGANVLTF	TGTGCCAGCTCACCACCGGGGCCTGGGGCCAACGTCCTGACTTTC
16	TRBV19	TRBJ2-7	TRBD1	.	CASSKLGTGASYEQYF	TGTGCCAGTAGCAAACTCGGGACAGGGGCCTCCTACGAGCAGTACTTC
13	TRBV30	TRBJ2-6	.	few	CAWSHSGANVLTF	TGTGCCTGGTCGCACTCTGGGGCCAACGTCCTGACTTTC
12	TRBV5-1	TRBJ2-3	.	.	CASSLLEAPQYF	TGCGCCAGCAGCTTGCTAGAGGCCCCGCAGTATTTT
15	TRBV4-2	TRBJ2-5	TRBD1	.	CASSQDTRGRETQYF	TGTGCCAGCAGCCAAGATACCAGGGGGCGCGAGACCCAGTACTTC
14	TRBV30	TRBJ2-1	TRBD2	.	CAWSGRGAMNEQFF	TGTGCCTGGAGTGGGCGGGGGGCGATGAATGAGCAGTTCTTC
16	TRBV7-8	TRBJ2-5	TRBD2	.	CASSFLTSGGLETQYF	TGTGCCAGCAGCTTCCTGACTAGCGGGGGTCTCGAGACCCAGTACTTC
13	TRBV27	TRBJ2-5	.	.	CASSSAYQETQYF	TGTGCCAGCAGTTCTGCGTACCAAGAGACCCAGTACTTC
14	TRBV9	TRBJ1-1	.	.	CASSVEMSGPEAFF	TGTGCCAGCAGCGTAGAGATGTCGGGCCCTGAAGCTTTCTTT
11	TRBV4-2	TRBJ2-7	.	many	CASSSLHEQYF	TGTGCCAGCAGCTCCTTACACGAGCAGTACTTC
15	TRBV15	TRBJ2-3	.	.	CATSDGGRGTDTQYF	TGTGCCACCAGCGACGGAGGGCGGGGCACAGATACGCAGTATTTT
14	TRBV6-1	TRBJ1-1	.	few	CASQGAPRNTEAFF	TGTGCCAGCCAGGGCGCGCCGCGAAACACTGAAGCTTTCTTT
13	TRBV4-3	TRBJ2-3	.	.	CASSQDEGDTQYF	TGCGCCAGCAGCCAAGATGAAGGGGATACGCAGTATTTT
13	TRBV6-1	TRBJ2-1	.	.	CACRRDPSNEQFF	TGTGCCTGCCGGCGGGATCCCTCCAATGAGCAGTTCTTC
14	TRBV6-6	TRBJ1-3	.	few	CASRVQGNGNTIYF	TGTGCCAGCAGGGTACAGGGAAATGGAAACACCATATATTTT
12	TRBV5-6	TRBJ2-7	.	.	CASSRTLYEQYF	TGTGCCAGCAGCAGGACACTCTACGAGCAGTACTTC
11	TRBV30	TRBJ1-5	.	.	CAWGSAQPQHF	TGTGCCTGGGGAAGCGCTCAGCCCCAGCATTTT
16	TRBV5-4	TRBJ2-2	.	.	CASSLVRTANTGELFF	TGTGCCAGCAGCTTGGTCAGGACAGCGAACACCGGGGAGCTGTTTTTT
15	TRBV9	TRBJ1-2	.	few	CASSLRDGGDYGYTF	TGTGCCAGCAGCTTGAGGGACGGTGGGGACTATGGCTACACCTTC
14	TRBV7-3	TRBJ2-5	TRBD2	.	CASSDGTSSETQYF	TGTGCCAGCAGCGATGGGACTAGCTCCGAGACCCAGTACTTC
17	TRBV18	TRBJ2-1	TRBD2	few	CASSLRGGTSGVNEQFF	TGTGCCAGCTCACTCAGGGGGGGGACTAGCGGAGTAAATGAGCAGTTCTTC